These T cell receptor beta chains were read from a single sample in a study of response to subunit inactivated influenza vaccine. TCRdb reprocessed the RT-PCR reads with MiXCR, giving one entry per CDR3 protein. The sample lists just over 300,000 distinct CDR3 sequences, over 20% occurring once. The specimen was PBMCs from blood, collected 21 months after vaccination. All receptors come from a man aged 45 to 75 who received an inactivated influenza vaccine. CDR3s include the opening cysteine and the closing phenylalanine or tryptophan. The order of the fields is D gene, V gene, J gene, clone size, CDR3 DNA, CDR3 protein. The D gene is left open where the match is weak. Size values are once, few and many counts, or a class for expanded clones, and some rows have none.

d_gene: TRBD2
v_gene: TRBV5-4
j_gene: TRBJ2-3
abundance: once
CDR3nt: TGTGCCAGCAGAATAGCGGGGGGCCGTATGGATACGCAGTATTTT
CDR3aa: CASRIAGGRMDTQYF

d_gene: .
v_gene: TRBV4-3
j_gene: TRBJ2-5
abundance: .
CDR3nt: TGCGCCAGCAGCCAAGACAGGGGCCCCTTTCAAGAGACCCAGTACTTC
CDR3aa: CASSQDRGPFQETQYF

d_gene: TRBD2
v_gene: TRBV7-7
j_gene: TRBJ2-1
abundance: .
CDR3nt: TGTGCTAGCAGCCGAGCGGGGAACAATGAGCAGTTCTTC
CDR3aa: CASSRAGNNEQFF

d_gene: .
v_gene: TRBV19
j_gene: TRBJ1-5
abundance: many
CDR3nt: TGTGCCAGTAGTATGGATGGTAGCAATCAGCCCCAGCATTTT
CDR3aa: CASSMDGSNQPQHF

d_gene: TRBD2
v_gene: TRBV4-3
j_gene: TRBJ2-2
abundance: .
CDR3nt: TGCGCCAGCAGCCAAGGTCCTAGCGGGGGTCCCACCGGGGAGCTGTTTTTT
CDR3aa: CASSQGPSGGPTGELFF

d_gene: TRBD2
v_gene: TRBV3-1
j_gene: TRBJ2-5
abundance: .
CDR3nt: TGTGCCAGCAGCCAAGATCTCACTAGCGCACAGACCCAGTACTTC
CDR3aa: CASSQDLTSAQTQYF

d_gene: .
v_gene: TRBV11-2
j_gene: TRBJ2-7
abundance: .
CDR3nt: TGTGCCAGCAGCCCGTTGTGGCGCAGCGAGCAGTACTTC
CDR3aa: CASSPLWRSEQYF

d_gene: TRBD2
v_gene: TRBV11-2
j_gene: TRBJ2-3
abundance: .
CDR3nt: TGTGCCAGCAGCAAGCGGGACACAGATACGCAGTATTTT
CDR3aa: CASSKRDTDTQYF

d_gene: .
v_gene: TRBV28
j_gene: TRBJ2-2
abundance: .
CDR3nt: TGTGCCAGCAGTTTATTAGGCAGGACGGCCGGGGAGCTGTTTTTT
CDR3aa: CASSLLGRTAGELFF

d_gene: .
v_gene: TRBV6-1
j_gene: TRBJ1-2
abundance: .
CDR3nt: TGTGCCAGCAGCCGAGTAGGGGGACCCGGCACTAACTATGGCTACACCTTC
CDR3aa: CASSRVGGPGTNYGYTF

d_gene: TRBD1
v_gene: TRBV20-1
j_gene: TRBJ2-7
abundance: .
CDR3nt: TGCAGTGCTACCGGGACAGGGAAGGACGAGCAGTACTTC
CDR3aa: CSATGTGKDEQYF

d_gene: .
v_gene: TRBV3-1
j_gene: TRBJ1-4
abundance: few
CDR3nt: TGTGCCAGCAGCCAACTTTCCCGAAGGTCCCGCGAAAAACTGTTTTTT
CDR3aa: CASSQLSRRSREKLFF

d_gene: .
v_gene: TRBV12-3/TRBV12-4
j_gene: TRBJ2-2
abundance: .
CDR3nt: TGTGCCAGCAGTACCCTTGCGGGACTGAACACCGGGGAGCTGTTTTTT
CDR3aa: CASSTLAGLNTGELFF

d_gene: .
v_gene: TRBV11-2
j_gene: TRBJ1-4
abundance: .
CDR3nt: TGTGCCAGCAGCGACCCCGTAGGGCCCCATTATGAAAAACTGTTTTTT
CDR3aa: CASSDPVGPHYEKLFF

d_gene: .
v_gene: TRBV20-1
j_gene: TRBJ2-3
abundance: few
CDR3nt: TGCAGTGCTAGCGGGGATAGCACAGATACGCAGTATTTT
CDR3aa: CSASGDSTDTQYF

d_gene: TRBD1
v_gene: TRBV6-6
j_gene: TRBJ2-4
abundance: few
CDR3nt: TGTGCCAGCACCGAAAAAACGGGACAGGGGGCTTCCATTCAGTACTTC
CDR3aa: CASTEKTGQGASIQYF

d_gene: .
v_gene: TRBV6-1
j_gene: TRBJ1-2
abundance: many
CDR3nt: TGTGCCAGCAGCCCTCAAGGGACGGTTTATGGCTACACCTTC
CDR3aa: CASSPQGTVYGYTF

d_gene: .
v_gene: TRBV24-1
j_gene: TRBJ2-1
abundance: few
CDR3nt: TGTGCCACCACCAAAAACAATGAGCAGTTCTTC
CDR3aa: CATTKNNEQFF

d_gene: .
v_gene: TRBV6-1
j_gene: TRBJ2-2
abundance: few
CDR3nt: TGTGCCAGCAGTCATACCCCCGGGGCAGGAGGTACCGGGGAGCTGTTTTTT
CDR3aa: CASSHTPGAGGTGELFF

d_gene: TRBD2
v_gene: TRBV7-9
j_gene: TRBJ2-1
abundance: .
CDR3nt: TGTGCCAGCAGCTTAGCGGGACTAGCGGGACTTAATGAGCAGTTCTTC
CDR3aa: CASSLAGLAGLNEQFF

d_gene: .
v_gene: TRBV10-1
j_gene: TRBJ1-5
abundance: .
CDR3nt: TGCGCCAGCAGTGAGGGGGATCGGGATCAGCCCCAGCATTTT
CDR3aa: CASSEGDRDQPQHF

d_gene: .
v_gene: TRBV9
j_gene: TRBJ2-2
abundance: .
CDR3nt: TGTGCCAGCAGCTCGGGGTCGACGGTCACCGGGGAGCTGTTTTTT
CDR3aa: CASSSGSTVTGELFF

d_gene: .
v_gene: TRBV20-1
j_gene: TRBJ1-5
abundance: .
CDR3nt: TGCAGTGCCCCCGGAGGTAGCAATCAGCCCCAGCATTTT
CDR3aa: CSAPGGSNQPQHF

d_gene: .
v_gene: TRBV29-1
j_gene: TRBJ1-2
abundance: .
CDR3nt: TGCAGCGTTGAAGTTGGGGGCCGTAACTGCTACACCTTC
CDR3aa: CSVEVGGRNCYTF

d_gene: .
v_gene: TRBV19
j_gene: TRBJ1-5
abundance: few
CDR3nt: TGTGCCAGTAGTACTCCCGGTTCGCCCCAGCATTTT
CDR3aa: CASSTPGSPQHF

d_gene: TRBD2
v_gene: TRBV4-1
j_gene: TRBJ2-7
abundance: .
CDR3nt: TGCGCCAGCAGCCCTGAGGCGGGGGGGGTTGAGCAGTACTTC
CDR3aa: CASSPEAGGVEQYF

d_gene: .
v_gene: TRBV6-5
j_gene: TRBJ1-5
abundance: many
CDR3nt: TGTGCCAGCAGTCCCTCGCATTATAGCAATCAGCCCCAGCATTTT
CDR3aa: CASSPSHYSNQPQHF

d_gene: .
v_gene: TRBV30
j_gene: TRBJ1-6
abundance: .
CDR3nt: TGTGCCTGGATGGAACAGGTTAATTCACCCCTCCACTTT
CDR3aa: CAWMEQVNSPLHF

d_gene: TRBD2
v_gene: TRBV20-1
j_gene: TRBJ2-1
abundance: .
CDR3nt: TGCAGTGCTAACCAGGGACTAGCGGGAGTGTTCGGTGAGCAGTTCTTC
CDR3aa: CSANQGLAGVFGEQFF

d_gene: TRBD1
v_gene: TRBV5-1
j_gene: TRBJ1-6
abundance: .
CDR3nt: TGCGCCAGCAGCTTGGCCCCCGGACAGGGGGCGCTTTCACCCCTCCACTTT
CDR3aa: CASSLAPGQGALSPLHF

d_gene: .
v_gene: TRBV7-7
j_gene: TRBJ2-5
abundance: .
CDR3nt: TGTGCTAGCAGCCCCGGGGGGCCCCGAGAGACCCAGTACTTC
CDR3aa: CASSPGGPRETQYF

d_gene: TRBD2
v_gene: TRBV6-2/TRBV6-3
j_gene: TRBJ2-1
abundance: few
CDR3nt: TGTGCCAGCAGCCTAGCGGGGGGGCTTACCGAGCAGTTCTTC
CDR3aa: CASSLAGGLTEQFF

d_gene: .
v_gene: TRBV7-9
j_gene: TRBJ1-1
abundance: .
CDR3nt: TGTGCCAGCAGCTTAGGTATCACAGGGAGAACTGAAGCTTTCTTT
CDR3aa: CASSLGITGRTEAFF

d_gene: .
v_gene: TRBV4-3
j_gene: TRBJ2-1
abundance: .
CDR3nt: TGCGCCAGCAGCCAAGACAGGGCCTCCTACAATGAGCAGTTCTTC
CDR3aa: CASSQDRASYNEQFF

d_gene: .
v_gene: TRBV20-1
j_gene: TRBJ1-5
abundance: .
CDR3nt: TGCAGTGCTGTGCGCATGGGATTAAAGGAGAATCAGCCCCAGCATTTT
CDR3aa: CSAVRMGLKENQPQHF

d_gene: .
v_gene: TRBV25-1
j_gene: TRBJ2-1
abundance: .
CDR3nt: TGTGCCAGCAGTGGTTCCGGAGGGGCCTACAATGAGCAGTTCTTC
CDR3aa: CASSGSGGAYNEQFF

d_gene: TRBD1
v_gene: TRBV11-2
j_gene: TRBJ1-2
abundance: .
CDR3nt: TGTGCCAGCAGCTCTCTGGGACAGGGAACTAACTATGGCTACACCTTC
CDR3aa: CASSSLGQGTNYGYTF